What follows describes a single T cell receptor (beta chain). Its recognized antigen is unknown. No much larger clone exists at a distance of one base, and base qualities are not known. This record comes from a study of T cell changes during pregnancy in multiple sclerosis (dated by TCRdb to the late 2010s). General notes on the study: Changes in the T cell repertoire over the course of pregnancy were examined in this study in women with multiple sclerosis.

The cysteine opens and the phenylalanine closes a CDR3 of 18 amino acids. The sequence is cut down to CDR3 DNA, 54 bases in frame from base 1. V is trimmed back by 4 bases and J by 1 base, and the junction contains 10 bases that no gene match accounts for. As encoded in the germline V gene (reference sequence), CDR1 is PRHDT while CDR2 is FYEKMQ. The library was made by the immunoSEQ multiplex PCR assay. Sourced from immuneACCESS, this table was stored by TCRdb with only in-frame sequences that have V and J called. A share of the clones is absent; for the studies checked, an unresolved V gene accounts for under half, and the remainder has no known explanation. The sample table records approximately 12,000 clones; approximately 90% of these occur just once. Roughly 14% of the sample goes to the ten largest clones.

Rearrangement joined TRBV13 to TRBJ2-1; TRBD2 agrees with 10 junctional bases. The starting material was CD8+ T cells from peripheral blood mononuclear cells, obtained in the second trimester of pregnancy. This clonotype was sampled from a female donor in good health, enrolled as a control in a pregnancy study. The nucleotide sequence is TGTGCCAGCAGCTCAAAAACGAATAGCGGGAGGTCCTACAATGAGCAGTTCTTC. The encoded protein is CASSSKTNSGRSYNEQFF.